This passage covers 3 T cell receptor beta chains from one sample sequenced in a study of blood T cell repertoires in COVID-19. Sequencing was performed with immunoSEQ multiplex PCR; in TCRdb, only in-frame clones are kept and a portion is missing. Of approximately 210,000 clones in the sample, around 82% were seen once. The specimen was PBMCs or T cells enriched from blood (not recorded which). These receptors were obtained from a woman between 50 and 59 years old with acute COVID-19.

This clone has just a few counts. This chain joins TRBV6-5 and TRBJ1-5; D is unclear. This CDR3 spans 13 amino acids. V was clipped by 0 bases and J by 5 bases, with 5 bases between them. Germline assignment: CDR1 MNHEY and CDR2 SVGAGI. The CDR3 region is CASSYSRDQPQHF. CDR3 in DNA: TGTGCCAGCAGTTACTCGAGGGATCAGCCCCAGCATTTT.

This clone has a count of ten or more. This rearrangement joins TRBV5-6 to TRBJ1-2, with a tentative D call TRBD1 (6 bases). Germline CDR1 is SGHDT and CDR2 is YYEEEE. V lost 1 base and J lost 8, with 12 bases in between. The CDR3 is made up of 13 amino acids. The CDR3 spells CASSLYRVGGYTF. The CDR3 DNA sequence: TGTGCCAGCAGCTTGTACAGGGTTGGGGGCTACACCTTC. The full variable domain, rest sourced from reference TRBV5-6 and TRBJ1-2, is DAGVTQSPTHLIKTRGQQVTLRCSPKSGHDTVSWYQQALGQGPQFIFQYYEEEERQRGNFPDRFSGHQFPNYSSELNVNALLLGDSALYLCASSLYRVGGYTFGSGTRLTVV.

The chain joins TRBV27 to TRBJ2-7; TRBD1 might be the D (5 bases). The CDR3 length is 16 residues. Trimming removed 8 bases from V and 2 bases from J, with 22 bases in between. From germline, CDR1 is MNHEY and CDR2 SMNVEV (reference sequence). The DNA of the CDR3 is TGTGCCAGCCGCCGGGCAGGGAACCCCCGCGCCTACGAGCAGTACGTC. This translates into CASRRAGNPRAYEQYV.